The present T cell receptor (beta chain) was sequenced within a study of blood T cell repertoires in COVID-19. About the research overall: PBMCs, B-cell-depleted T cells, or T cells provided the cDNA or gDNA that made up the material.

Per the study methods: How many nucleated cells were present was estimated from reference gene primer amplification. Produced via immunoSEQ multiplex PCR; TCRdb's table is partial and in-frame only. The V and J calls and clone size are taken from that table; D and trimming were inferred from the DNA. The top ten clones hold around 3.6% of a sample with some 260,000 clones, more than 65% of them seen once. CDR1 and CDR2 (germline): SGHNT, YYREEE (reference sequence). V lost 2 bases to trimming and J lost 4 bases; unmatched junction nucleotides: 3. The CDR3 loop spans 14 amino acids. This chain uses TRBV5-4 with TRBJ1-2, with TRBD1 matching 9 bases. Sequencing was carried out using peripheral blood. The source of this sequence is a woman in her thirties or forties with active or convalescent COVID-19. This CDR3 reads CASSLQGAPYGYTF. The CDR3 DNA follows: TGTGCCAGCAGCTTACAGGGGGCTCCCTATGGCTACACCTTC.